The subject of this entry is one T cell receptor beta chain. This clonotype was detected many times. No cognate antigen has been identified for it. No much larger clone exists at a distance of one base, and base qualities are not known. This sample was included in a study of naive and memory T cell subsets (dated by TCRdb to the late 2010s). Study-wide context: According to the figure summarizing the samples, there were around ten blood donors, 7 tuberculin skin test biopsies and 3 saline control biopsies. PCR2 was typically run as a SYBR Green qPCR and stopped at a set threshold, although low-input samples could use end-point PCR of approximately 6 cycles instead. Study-wide findings and limitations: The RNA-based method was acknowledged to be potentially sensitive to changes in TCR transcripts with T cell activation and differentiation.

Including the terminal cysteine and phenylalanine, the CDR3 comprises 16 residues. Only CDR3 DNA remains: 48 bases, in frame from the first base. V and J lose 0 bases and 7 bases, and a span of 19 bases separates them. The germline V gene gives CDR1 as SGHRS and CDR2 as YFSETQ. The study reported a robust and sensitive protocol to amplify, sequence and analyze TCRs, based on 3' ligation of a UMI-containing oligonucleotide to TCR cDNA. For whole blood analysis, about 2.4 ml of peripheral blood was drawn from adult healthy volunteers into Tempus tubes, and RNA was extracted according to the manufacturer's instructions. Total RNA was used without cell sorting and was treated with RQ1 DNase before reverse transcription, with a target input of roughly 1 to 1000 ng. Skin biopsy and whole blood libraries were made to test pipeline robustness in samples where T cells form a minority population. Libraries were prepared through 5' RACE. The ligated cDNA was amplified in four rounds of PCR with nested alpha and beta constant region primers together with the SP2 primer. TCR RNA was reverse transcribed with SuperScript IV using alpha and beta constant region primers for the blood and skin samples. An oligonucleotide carrying the Illumina SP2 primer and a UMI was ligated to the 3' end of the cDNA by means of T4 RNA ligase 1. To prevent hairpin formation, the 12-nucleotide UMI was made up of two random hexamers with an eight-base spacer between them. TCR alpha and beta chain libraries were processed separately from the second PCR onward, with dual indexing for multiplexing. After pooling, the indexed libraries were analyzed by capillary electrophoresis and sequenced on either an Illumina MiSeq or NextSeq. Libraries were spiked with PhiX DNA at about 5-7% so that base diversity was increased and cluster recognition was improved. As for the original processing: UMIs were extracted from read 2 by Demultiplexor and combined with the TCR sequence from read 1, and reads were split according to sample indices. V and J genes and V-J junctions were identified by Decombinator, which gave every TCR a five-part identifier that included V and J deletions. Collapsinator relied on UMIs to correct both sequencing errors and PCR amplification heterogeneity, producing a UMI-based abundance for each TCR. CDR3Translator converted identifiers to nucleotide sequence, translated to amino acids, and extracted CDR3 regions using terminal motifs. Error-corrected counts of alpha and beta TCRs from blood and skin were compared after being normalized to the amount of input RNA. The public reads were reanalyzed by TCRdb: fastp trimming at Q25, MiXCR alignment, in-frame beta chains only. Rows are combined by CDR3 protein, so each entry shows the most common genes and DNA. The V and J calls and clone size are TCRdb's, not the authors'. This sample has 58,000 or so distinct CDR3 sequences in its table, and 6.5% to 8.5% of those were observed once. Jointly, the top ten make up about 8.9% of the sample.

The sequence was obtained from a female donor in good health. The V and J segments used are TRBV5-1 and TRBJ1-2, with an unclear D gene assignment. The DNA is TGCGCCAGCAGCTTGGCCGGAGGACCCCAGGATGTTGGCTACACCTTC. This encodes CASSLAGGPQDVGYTF.